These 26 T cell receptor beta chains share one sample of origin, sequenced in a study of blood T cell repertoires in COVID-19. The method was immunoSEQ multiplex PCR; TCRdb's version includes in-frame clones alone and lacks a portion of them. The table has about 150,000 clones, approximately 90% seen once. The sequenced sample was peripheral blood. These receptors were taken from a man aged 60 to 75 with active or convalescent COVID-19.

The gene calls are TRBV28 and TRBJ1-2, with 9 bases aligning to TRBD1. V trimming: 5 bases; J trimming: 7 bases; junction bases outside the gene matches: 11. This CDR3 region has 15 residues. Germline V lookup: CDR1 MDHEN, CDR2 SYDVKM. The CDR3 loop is CASSPLPDRGIGYTF. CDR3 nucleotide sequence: TGTGCCAGCAGTCCACTGCCGGACAGGGGAATTGGCTACACCTTC.

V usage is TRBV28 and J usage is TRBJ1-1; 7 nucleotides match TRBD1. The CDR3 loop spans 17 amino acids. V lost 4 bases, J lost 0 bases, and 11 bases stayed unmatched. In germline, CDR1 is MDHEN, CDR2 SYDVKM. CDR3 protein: CASSSPRDRLMNTEAFF. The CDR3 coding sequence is TGTGCCAGCAGTTCACCCCGGGACAGACTCATGAACACTGAAGCTTTCTTT.

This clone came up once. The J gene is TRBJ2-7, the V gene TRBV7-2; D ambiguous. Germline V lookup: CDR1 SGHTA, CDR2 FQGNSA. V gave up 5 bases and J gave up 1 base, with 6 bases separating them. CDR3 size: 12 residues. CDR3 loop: CASSLPSYEQYF. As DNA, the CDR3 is TGTGCCAGCAGCCTCCCGTCCTACGAGCAGTACTTC. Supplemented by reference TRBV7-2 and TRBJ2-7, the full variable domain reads GAGVSQSPSNKVTEKGKDVELRCDPISGHTALYWYRQSLGQGLEFLIYFQGNSAPDKSGLPSDRFSAERTGGSVSTLTIQRTQQEDSAVYLCASSLPSYEQYFGPGTRLTVT.

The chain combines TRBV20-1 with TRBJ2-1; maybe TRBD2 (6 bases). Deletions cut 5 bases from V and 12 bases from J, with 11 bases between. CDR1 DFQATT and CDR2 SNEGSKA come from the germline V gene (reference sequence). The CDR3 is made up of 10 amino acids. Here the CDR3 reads CSAQFGGQFF. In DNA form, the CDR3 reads TGCAGTGCTCAATTCGGGGGGCAGTTCTTC.

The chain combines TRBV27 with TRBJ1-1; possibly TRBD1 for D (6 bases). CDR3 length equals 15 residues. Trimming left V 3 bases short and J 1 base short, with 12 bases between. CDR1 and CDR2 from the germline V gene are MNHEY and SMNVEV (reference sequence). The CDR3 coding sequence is TGTGCCAGCAGTTTGAACCTGGGACAGAACACTGAAGCTTTCTTT. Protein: CASSLNLGQNTEAFF.

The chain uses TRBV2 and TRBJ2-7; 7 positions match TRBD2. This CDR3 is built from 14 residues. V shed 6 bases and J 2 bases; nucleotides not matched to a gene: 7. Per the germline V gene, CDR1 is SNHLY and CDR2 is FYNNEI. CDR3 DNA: TGTGCCAGCAGACCGGGTGGGACTACCTACGAGCAGTACTTC. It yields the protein CASRPGGTTYEQYF.

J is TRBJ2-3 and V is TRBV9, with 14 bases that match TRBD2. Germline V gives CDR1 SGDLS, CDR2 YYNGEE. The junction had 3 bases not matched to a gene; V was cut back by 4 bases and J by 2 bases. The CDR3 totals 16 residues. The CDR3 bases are TGTGCCAGCAGCACGACTAGCGGGAGGGTCACAGATACGCAGTATTTT. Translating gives CASSTTSGRVTDTQYF.

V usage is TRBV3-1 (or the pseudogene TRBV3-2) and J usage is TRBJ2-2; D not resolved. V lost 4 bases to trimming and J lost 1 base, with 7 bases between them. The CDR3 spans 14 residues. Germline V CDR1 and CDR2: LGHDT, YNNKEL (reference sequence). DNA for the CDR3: TGTGCCAGCAGCCTCGGTCAGAACACCGGGGAGCTGTTTTTT. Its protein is CASSLGQNTGELFF.

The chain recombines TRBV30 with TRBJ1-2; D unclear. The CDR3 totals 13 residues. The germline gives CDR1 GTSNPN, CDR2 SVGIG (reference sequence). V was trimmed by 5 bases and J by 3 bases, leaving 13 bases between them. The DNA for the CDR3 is TGTGCCTGGGAGGCAGGATATCACTATGGCTACACCTTC. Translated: CAWEAGYHYGYTF.

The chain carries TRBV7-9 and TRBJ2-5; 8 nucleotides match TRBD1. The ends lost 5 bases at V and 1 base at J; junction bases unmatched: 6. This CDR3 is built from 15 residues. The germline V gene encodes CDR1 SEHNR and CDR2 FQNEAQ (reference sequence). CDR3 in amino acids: CASSHGQGPQETQYF. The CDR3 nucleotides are TGTGCCAGCAGCCATGGACAGGGCCCCCAAGAGACCCAGTACTTC.

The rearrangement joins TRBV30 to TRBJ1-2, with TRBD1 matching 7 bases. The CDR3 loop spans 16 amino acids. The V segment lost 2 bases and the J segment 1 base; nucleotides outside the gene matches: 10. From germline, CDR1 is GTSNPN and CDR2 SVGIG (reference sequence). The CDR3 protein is CAWSFSYRGYNYGYTF. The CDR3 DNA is TGTGCCTGGAGTTTCAGCTACAGGGGTTATAACTATGGCTACACCTTC.

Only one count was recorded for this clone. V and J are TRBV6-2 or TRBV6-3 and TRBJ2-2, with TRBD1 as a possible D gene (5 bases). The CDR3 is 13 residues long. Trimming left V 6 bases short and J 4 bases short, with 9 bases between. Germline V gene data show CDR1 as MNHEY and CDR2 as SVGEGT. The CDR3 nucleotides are TGTGCCAGCAGCCCCAGGGCCACCGGGGAGCTGTTTTTT. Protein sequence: CASSPRATGELFF.

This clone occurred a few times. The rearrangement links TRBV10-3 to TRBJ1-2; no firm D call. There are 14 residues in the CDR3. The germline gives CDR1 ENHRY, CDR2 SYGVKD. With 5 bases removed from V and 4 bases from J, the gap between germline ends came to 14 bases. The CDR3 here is CAISPILSTYGYTF. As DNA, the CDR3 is TGTGCCATCAGTCCAATTTTGAGTACCTATGGCTACACCTTC.

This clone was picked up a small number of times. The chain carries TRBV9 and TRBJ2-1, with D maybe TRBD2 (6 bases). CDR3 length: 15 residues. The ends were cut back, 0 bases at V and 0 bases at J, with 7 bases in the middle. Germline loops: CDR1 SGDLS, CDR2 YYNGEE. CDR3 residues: CASSVGGTSYNEQFF. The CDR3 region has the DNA TGTGCCAGCAGCGTAGGCGGGACCTCCTACAATGAGCAGTTCTTC.

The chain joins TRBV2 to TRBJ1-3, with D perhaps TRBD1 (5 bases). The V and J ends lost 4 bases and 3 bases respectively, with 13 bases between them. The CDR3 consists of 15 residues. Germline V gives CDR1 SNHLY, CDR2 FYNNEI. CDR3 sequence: CASSVGGSGGNTIYF. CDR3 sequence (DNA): TGTGCCAGCAGTGTTGGGGGGTCGGGTGGAAACACCATATATTTT.

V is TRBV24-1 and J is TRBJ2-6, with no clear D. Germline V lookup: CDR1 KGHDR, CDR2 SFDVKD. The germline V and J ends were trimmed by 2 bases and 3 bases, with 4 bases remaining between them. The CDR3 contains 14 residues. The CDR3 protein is CATSDSLGANVLTF. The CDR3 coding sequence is TGTGCCACCAGTGATTCACTTGGGGCCAACGTCCTGACTTTC.

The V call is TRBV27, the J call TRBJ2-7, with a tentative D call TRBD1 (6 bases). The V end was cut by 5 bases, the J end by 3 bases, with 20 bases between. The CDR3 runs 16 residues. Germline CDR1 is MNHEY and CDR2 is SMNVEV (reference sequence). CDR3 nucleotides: TGTGCCAGCAGTCTCTCCTCCGGGACAAACAGCTACGAGCAGTACTTC. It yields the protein CASSLSSGTNSYEQYF.

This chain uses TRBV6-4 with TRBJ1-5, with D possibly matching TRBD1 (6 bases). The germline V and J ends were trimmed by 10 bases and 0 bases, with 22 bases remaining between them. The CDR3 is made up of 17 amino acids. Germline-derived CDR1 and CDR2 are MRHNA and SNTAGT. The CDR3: CAKGSHGQLYSNQPQHF. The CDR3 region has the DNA TGTGCCAAGGGGTCCCACGGACAGCTATATAGCAATCAGCCCCAGCATTTT.

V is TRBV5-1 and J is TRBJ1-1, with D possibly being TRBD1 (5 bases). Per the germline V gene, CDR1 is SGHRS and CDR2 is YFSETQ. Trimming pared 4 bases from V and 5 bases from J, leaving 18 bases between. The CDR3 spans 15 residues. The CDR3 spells CASSLGHLSGTEAFF. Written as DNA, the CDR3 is TGCGCCAGCAGCCTTGGACACCTTAGCGGGACTGAAGCTTTCTTT.

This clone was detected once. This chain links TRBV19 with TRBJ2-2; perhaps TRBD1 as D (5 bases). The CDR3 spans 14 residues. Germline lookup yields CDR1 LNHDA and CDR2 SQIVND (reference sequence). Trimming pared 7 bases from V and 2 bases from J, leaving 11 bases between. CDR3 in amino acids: CASISGLNTGELFF. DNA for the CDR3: TGTGCCAGTATATCAGGGCTAAACACCGGGGAGCTGTTTTTT.

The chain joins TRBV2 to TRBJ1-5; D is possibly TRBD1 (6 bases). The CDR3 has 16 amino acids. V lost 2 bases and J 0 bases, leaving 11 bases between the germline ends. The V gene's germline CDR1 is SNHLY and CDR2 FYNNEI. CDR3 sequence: CASSERTENSNQPQHF. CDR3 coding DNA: TGTGCCAGCAGTGAAAGGACAGAGAATAGCAATCAGCCCCAGCATTTT.

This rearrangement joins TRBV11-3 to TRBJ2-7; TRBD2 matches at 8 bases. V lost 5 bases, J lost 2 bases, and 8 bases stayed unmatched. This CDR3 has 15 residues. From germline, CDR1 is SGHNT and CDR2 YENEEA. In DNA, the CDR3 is TGTGCCAGCAGCCAAGGCGGGGGGCGAGCCTACGAGCAGTACTTC. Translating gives CASSQGGGRAYEQYF. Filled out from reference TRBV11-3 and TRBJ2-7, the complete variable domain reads EAGVVQSPRYKIIEKKQPVAFWCNPISGHNTLYWYLQNLGQGPELLIRYENEEAVDDSQLPKDRFSAERLKGVDSTLKIQPAELGDSAVYLCASSQGGGRAYEQYFGPGTRLTVT.

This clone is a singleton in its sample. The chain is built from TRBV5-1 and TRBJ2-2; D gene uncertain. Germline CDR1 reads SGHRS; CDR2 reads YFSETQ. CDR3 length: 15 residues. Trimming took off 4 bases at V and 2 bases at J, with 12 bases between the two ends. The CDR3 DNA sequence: TGCGCCAGCAGCATACCGGAGATAAACACCGGGGAGCTGTTTTTT. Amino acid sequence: CASSIPEINTGELFF.

Here the CDR3 reads CASSPETGSGNTIYF. In DNA form, the CDR3 reads TGTGCCAGCAGCCCAGAGACGGGCTCTGGAAACACCATATATTTT. The rearrangement uses TRBV3-1 (or the pseudogene TRBV3-2) and TRBJ1-3; D unresolved. Trimming removed 4 bases at V and 0 bases at J, with 10 bases between. The germline CDR1 and CDR2 sequences are LGHDT and YNNKEL (reference sequence). The CDR3 is made up of 15 amino acids.

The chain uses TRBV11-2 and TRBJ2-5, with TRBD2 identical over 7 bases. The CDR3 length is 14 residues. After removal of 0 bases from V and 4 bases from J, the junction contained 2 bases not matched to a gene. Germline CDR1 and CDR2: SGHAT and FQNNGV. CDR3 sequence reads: CASSLDRGVETQYF. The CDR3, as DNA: TGTGCCAGCAGCTTAGATCGGGGGGTAGAGACCCAGTACTTC.

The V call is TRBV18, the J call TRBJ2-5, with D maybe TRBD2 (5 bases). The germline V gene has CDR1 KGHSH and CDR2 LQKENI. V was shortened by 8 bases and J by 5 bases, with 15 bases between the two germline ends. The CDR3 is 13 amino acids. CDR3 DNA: TGTGCCAGCGCCTCGGGGTCTGAGGAGACCCAGTACTTC. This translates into CASASGSEETQYF.